Each of the 32 T cell receptor beta chains below was sequenced from the same sample in a study of blood T cell repertoires in COVID-19. The protocol was immunoSEQ multiplex PCR, while the TCRdb copy is restricted to in-frame clones and leaves out a portion. The sample yields hundreds of thousands of clones, around 88% seen once. The source material was PBMCs or T cells enriched from blood (not recorded which). The receptor source for this set is a woman aged 50 to 65 with acute COVID-19.

CDR3: CATSRPLTSGSEQFF. DNA for the CDR3: TGTGCCACCAGCAGACCTTTGACTAGCGGGAGTGAGCAGTTCTTC. The V gene is TRBV15, the J gene TRBJ2-1, with TRBD2 matching 12 bases. J was trimmed by 9 bases and V by 2 bases; bases with no gene match: 5. The germline V gene has CDR1 LNHNV and CDR2 YYDKDF (reference sequence). The CDR3 is 15 amino acids.

This clone was observed a single time. The CDR3 DNA follows: TGTGCCAGCAGCCGACACGGGGGGCCGGGGAATGAGCAGTTCTTC. It translates to CASSRHGGPGNEQFF. The chain employs TRBV7-9 and TRBJ2-1; TRBD2 might be the D (7 bases). There are 15 residues in the CDR3. Germline CDR1 and CDR2: SEHNR and FQNEAQ (reference sequence). Trimming removed 5 bases at V and 7 bases at J, with 18 bases between.

This chain connects TRBV28 to TRBJ2-2, with D hard to call. With 3 bases removed from V and 2 bases from J, the gap between germline ends came to 16 bases. The CDR3 length is 17 residues. Germline V gene lookup returns CDR1 MDHEN and CDR2 SYDVKM. The CDR3: CASSLSPRVGNTGELFF. For the CDR3, the DNA is TGTGCCAGCAGTTTGTCGCCTCGGGTTGGAAACACCGGGGAGCTGTTTTTT.

The chain combines TRBV7-2 with TRBJ1-4; D gene uncertain. CDR3 length: 16 residues. Germline values: CDR1 SGHTA, CDR2 FQGNSA. Trimming stripped 5 bases from V and 8 bases from J, with 21 bases between. The CDR3 sequence: CASSHPPGPGGEKLFF. As DNA, the CDR3 is TGTGCCAGCAGCCACCCTCCGGGTCCCGGAGGGGAAAAACTGTTTTTT.

The J gene is TRBJ2-3, the V gene TRBV7-2; 8 bases fit TRBD1. The germline V gene encodes CDR1 SGHTA and CDR2 FQGNSA. Trimming took 6 bases from V and 4 from J; bases not matched to a gene: 9. This CDR3 has 15 amino acids. The CDR3 loop is CASRPTGVGADTQYF. DNA of the CDR3: TGTGCCAGCAGACCGACAGGGGTTGGGGCAGATACGCAGTATTTT.

This clone was observed a handful of times. Other DNA sequences in the same sample also yield this CDR3. J is TRBJ2-7 and V is TRBV3-1 (or the pseudogene TRBV3-2), with D unclear. The CDR3 totals 13 residues. The germline V and J ends were trimmed by 3 bases and 1 base, with 7 bases remaining between them. CDR1 is LGHDT, CDR2 YNNKEL, per germline (reference sequence). DNA for the CDR3: TGTGCCAGCAGCCAGCGCGGTTCCTACGAGCAGTACTTC. Residues: CASSQRGSYEQYF.

The gene calls are TRBV7-8 and TRBJ2-1, with TRBD2 matching over 7 bases. Unmatched junction bases numbered 14, after V lost 5 bases and J lost 4 bases. The CDR3 extends over 17 amino acids. Germline-derived CDR1 and CDR2 are SGHVS and FQNEAQ. CDR3 nucleotide sequence: TGTGCCAGCAGCCCCCATGTAAGCGGGATTTGGTACAATGAGCAGTTCTTC. Translation gives CASSPHVSGIWYNEQFF. The variable domain in full, with the rest retrieved from reference TRBV7-8 and TRBJ2-1, is GAGVSQSPRYKVAKRGQDVALRCDPISGHVSLFWYQQALGQGPEFLTYFQNEAQLDKSGLPSDRFFAERPEGSVSTLKIQRTQQEDSAVYLCASSPHVSGIWYNEQFFGPGTRLTVL.

V gene TRBV7-9 combines with J gene TRBJ2-1, with D possibly being TRBD1 (5 bases). The CDR3 is 13 residues long. In germline, CDR1 is SEHNR, CDR2 FQNEAQ (reference sequence). Trimming shortened V by 2 bases and J by 13 bases, and 15 bases separated the two germline ends. The CDR3 nucleotides are TGTGCCAGCAGCTTAAGCCCGCAGGGAAAACAGTTCTTC. Amino acids: CASSLSPQGKQFF.

The rearrangement links TRBV27 to TRBJ1-6, with a possible D match to TRBD1 (6 bases). V was shortened by 7 bases and J by 0 bases, with 16 bases between the two germline ends. This CDR3 has 17 residues. CDR1 MNHEY and CDR2 SMNVEV come from the germline V gene (reference sequence). For the CDR3, the DNA is TGTGCCAGCAAGGGTCCCCGGGGGGCCTCCTATAATTCACCCCTCCACTTT. It codes for CASKGPRGASYNSPLHF.

V gene TRBV6-1 combines with J gene TRBJ2-3, with 10 bases matching TRBD2. Germline V gene sequence: CDR1 MNHNS, CDR2 SASEGT. V was clipped by 3 bases and J by 3 bases; unmatched bases: 6. The CDR3 runs 16 residues. The CDR3 DNA sequence: TGTGCCAGCAGTGATCTGAGCGGGAGGGGGACAGATACGCAGTATTTT. Protein: CASSDLSGRGTDTQYF.

The chain combines TRBV28 with TRBJ2-1, with TRBD1 matching 10 bases. Germline trimming cut 1 base from V and 2 bases from J; bases unmatched to any gene: 2. The length of the CDR3 is 16 residues. Looked up from germline, CDR1 is MDHEN and CDR2 is SYDVKM. The CDR3 DNA sequence: TGTGCCAGCAGTTTATCTGGACAGGGGGCCTACAATGAGCAGTTCTTC. It encodes CASSLSGQGAYNEQFF.

The rearrangement uses TRBV2 and TRBJ1-2; 7 nucleotides align to TRBD1. Germline V CDR1 and CDR2: SNHLY, FYNNEI. There are 13 residues in the CDR3. V shed 3 bases and J 8 bases; nucleotides not matched to a gene: 6. The CDR3 nucleotides read TGTGCCAGCAGTGAGGAGGGGGCGCGCGGCTACACCTTC. Its protein is CASSEEGARGYTF.

The rearrangement uses TRBV18 and TRBJ2-2, with D possibly matching TRBD1 (5 bases). This CDR3 contains 15 residues. Deletions cut 4 bases from V and 5 bases from J, with 14 bases between. Germline loops: CDR1 KGHSH, CDR2 LQKENI. CDR3 sequence (DNA): TGTGCCAGCTCACTAAAGACAGTCGGGACCGGGGAGCTGTTTTTT. Translating it yields CASSLKTVGTGELFF.

The chain carries TRBV18 and TRBJ2-2, with a weak D call TRBD1 (5 bases). Germline CDR1 KGHSH, CDR2 LQKENI. Trimming removed 3 bases at V and 0 bases at J, with 11 bases between. The length of the CDR3 is 16 residues. The CDR3 DNA sequence: TGTGCCAGCTCACCTGAACAGGCGGCGAACACCGGGGAGCTGTTTTTT. It encodes CASSPEQAANTGELFF.

The J gene is TRBJ2-1, the V gene TRBV4-1; D is perhaps TRBD1 (6 bases). The germline V gene encodes CDR1 MGHRA and CDR2 YSYEKL. This CDR3 comprises 16 residues. The V end lost 0 bases, the J end lost 8 bases, and 17 bases lay between the germline ends. CDR3: CASSQEQGPQVDEQFF. As DNA, the CDR3 is TGCGCCAGCAGCCAAGAGCAGGGGCCCCAAGTGGATGAGCAGTTCTTC.

The chain recombines TRBV7-6 with TRBJ1-2; no clear D. Trimming left V 0 bases short and J 6 bases short, with 8 bases between. The germline CDR1 and CDR2 sequences are SGHVS and FNYEAQ. The CDR3 loop spans 13 amino acids. CDR3 protein: CASSLAAGNGYTF. The CDR3 nucleotides read TGTGCCAGCAGCTTAGCGGCGGGCAATGGCTACACCTTC.

Concerning this clone: This same CDR3 is encoded by further DNA sequences in the sample. V and J are TRBV5-1 and TRBJ2-3; D gene uncertain. V was pared by 0 bases and J by 0 bases, with 5 bases between. Germline loops: CDR1 SGHRS, CDR2 YFSETQ. The CDR3 consists of 14 residues. The CDR3 sequence is CASSLAGSTDTQYF. DNA of the CDR3: TGCGCCAGCAGCTTGGCCGGGAGCACAGATACGCAGTATTTT. Full variable domain (outside the CDR3, taken from reference TRBV5-1 and TRBJ2-3): KAGVTQTPRYLIKTRGQQVTLSCSPISGHRSVSWYQQTPGQGLQFLFEYFSETQRNKGNFPGRFSGRQFSNSRSEMNVSTLELGDSALYLCASSLAGSTDTQYFGPGTRLTVL.

The chain employs TRBV11-3 and TRBJ2-3, with D tentatively TRBD2 (5 bases). This CDR3 spans 15 amino acids. The germline CDR1 and CDR2 sequences are SGHNT and YENEEA. V was trimmed by 1 base and J by 1 base, leaving 9 bases between them. The CDR3 nucleotides read TGTGCCAGCAGCTTAGGAGGGTTCCGCACAGATACGCAGTATTTT. Its translation: CASSLGGFRTDTQYF. Based on the CDR3 plus reference TRBV11-3 and TRBJ2-3, the full variable domain is EAGVVQSPRYKIIEKKQPVAFWCNPISGHNTLYWYLQNLGQGPELLIRYENEEAVDDSQLPKDRFSAERLKGVDSTLKIQPAELGDSAVYLCASSLGGFRTDTQYFGPGTRLTVL.

This rearrangement joins TRBV7-2 to TRBJ2-7; tentatively, D is TRBD2 (6 bases). The CDR3 totals 13 residues. V shed 5 bases and J shed 3 bases, with 11 bases lying between them. Germline CDR1 SGHTA, CDR2 FQGNSA. CDR3 DNA sequence: TGTGCCAGCAGCCTGGGACTCCTCTACGAGCAGTACTTC. This gives the protein CASSLGLLYEQYF.

This clone was recorded once. The chain joins TRBV7-2 to TRBJ1-1; D is undetermined. The V and J ends lost 0 bases and 2 bases respectively, with 7 bases between them. Germline V lookup: CDR1 SGHTA, CDR2 FQGNSA. The CDR3 consists of 14 residues. The CDR3 here is CASSLAFRNTEAFF. Written as DNA, the CDR3 is TGTGCCAGCAGCTTAGCCTTCAGAAACACTGAAGCTTTCTTT.

The chain is built from TRBV7-2 and TRBJ1-1, with 7 bases fitting TRBD1. The CDR3 loop spans 15 amino acids. J gave up 5 bases and V 5 bases, and 11 bases lay outside the gene matches. Looked up from germline, CDR1 is SGHTA and CDR2 is FQGNSA. This CDR3 is CASSRPRGRKTEAFF. CDR3 DNA: TGTGCCAGCAGCAGACCAAGGGGGCGCAAGACTGAAGCTTTCTTT.

Here the CDR3 DNA reads TGTGCCAGCAGACTAGCTGGCACCGGGGAGCTGTTTTTT. This translates into CASRLAGTGELFF. V gene TRBV12-3 or TRBV12-4 combines with J gene TRBJ2-2; TRBD2 is a possible D gene (6 bases). V was clipped by 6 bases and J by 4 bases, with 9 bases between them. This CDR3 region has 13 residues.

V gene TRBV28 combines with J gene TRBJ2-3, with 9 bases lining up with TRBD1. The CDR3 has 15 residues. Per the germline V gene, CDR1 is MDHEN and CDR2 is SYDVKM. After removal of 5 bases from V and 3 bases from J, the junction contained 6 bases not matched to a gene. CDR3 sequence (DNA): TGTGCCAGCAGTAGACAGGGGGGTCGAACAGATACGCAGTATTTT. Its translation: CASSRQGGRTDTQYF.

V usage is TRBV30 and J usage is TRBJ2-7, with 9 bases fitting TRBD2. The germline V gene has CDR1 GTSNPN and CDR2 SVGIG (reference sequence). The CDR3 totals 15 residues. J lost 3 bases, V lost 2 bases, and 8 bases had no gene match. The CDR3 loop is CAWSIQREVRYEQYF. DNA for the CDR3: TGTGCCTGGAGTATCCAGCGGGAGGTCCGCTACGAGCAGTACTTC.

The chain combines TRBV10-3 with TRBJ1-1; 9 nucleotides line up with TRBD1. Germline V gene data show CDR1 as ENHRY and CDR2 as SYGVKD. The CDR3 has 13 amino acids. The V segment lost 11 bases and the J segment 4 bases; nucleotides outside the gene matches: 8. This chain's CDR3 is CAAKGQGGTEAFF. The CDR3 DNA reads as TGTGCCGCCAAGGGACAGGGAGGCACTGAAGCTTTCTTT.

A single count supports this clone. The chain couples TRBV7-9 to TRBJ1-1, with no clear D. Germline V gene data show CDR1 as SEHNR and CDR2 as FQNEAQ (reference sequence). The length of the CDR3 is 12 residues. V was shortened by 3 bases and J by 5 bases, with 7 bases between the two germline ends. CDR3 region: CASSFLTTEAFF. For the CDR3, the DNA is TGTGCCAGCAGCTTTTTGACAACTGAAGCTTTCTTT.

This sequence joins TRBV7-9 and TRBJ2-3; possible D gene TRBD2, 6 bases. The CDR3 extends over 13 amino acids. Germline V gene data show CDR1 as SEHNR and CDR2 as FQNEAQ (reference sequence). V was clipped by 6 bases and J by 6 bases, with 13 bases between them. The CDR3 reads CASRSSGGDTQYF. CDR3 DNA sequence: TGTGCCAGCAGATCCTCTGGGGGGGATACGCAGTATTTT.

This sequence joins TRBV10-3 and TRBJ2-1; 12 bases agree with TRBD2. The ends lost 6 bases at V and 3 bases at J; junction bases unmatched: 9. Germline values: CDR1 ENHRY, CDR2 SYGVKD. This CDR3 is 17 amino acids long. CDR3 nucleotides: TGTGCCATCAGGGCTAGCGGGAGGGCTTCTCGCTACAATGAGCAGTTCTTC. Its translation is CAIRASGRASRYNEQFF.

The CDR3 nucleotides read TGTGCCAGCAGTTACGCGGGAGTCGGGACCGGGGAGCTGTTTTTT. Translation gives CASSYAGVGTGELFF. J is TRBJ2-2 and V is TRBV6-5, with 7 bases identical to TRBD2. V shed 2 bases, J shed 5 bases, and the junction held 5 bases outside the gene matches. CDR3 length: 15 residues. Per germline, CDR1 MNHEY and CDR2 SVGAGI.

This chain connects TRBV6-5 to TRBJ2-3, with 9 bases aligning to TRBD2. The CDR3 has 15 residues. Trimming removed 6 bases from V and 0 bases from J; junction bases left unmatched: 4. CDR1 MNHEY and CDR2 SVGAGI come from the germline V gene. The CDR3, as DNA: TGTGCCAGCAGGGCGGGGGGGGTGAGCACAGATACGCAGTATTTT. Its protein product is CASRAGGVSTDTQYF.

CDR3 amino acids: CASSEHSYNSPLHF. The DNA for the CDR3 is TGTGCCAGCAGTGAACACTCCTATAATTCACCCCTCCACTTT. The chain couples TRBV2 to TRBJ1-6; D is unresolved. V was cut by 2 bases and J by 0 bases, with 2 bases left in between. The CDR3 has 14 residues. Germline CDR1 SNHLY, CDR2 FYNNEI.

This sequence joins TRBV7-2 and TRBJ2-1; 11 bases are a match to TRBD2. The ends lost 5 bases at V and 7 bases at J; junction bases unmatched: 7. Germline lookup yields CDR1 SGHTA and CDR2 FQGNSA. This CDR3 is 15 amino acids long. CDR3 sequence: CASSRQSSGGNEQFF. DNA for the CDR3: TGTGCCAGCAGCCGCCAGTCTAGCGGGGGGAATGAGCAGTTCTTC.